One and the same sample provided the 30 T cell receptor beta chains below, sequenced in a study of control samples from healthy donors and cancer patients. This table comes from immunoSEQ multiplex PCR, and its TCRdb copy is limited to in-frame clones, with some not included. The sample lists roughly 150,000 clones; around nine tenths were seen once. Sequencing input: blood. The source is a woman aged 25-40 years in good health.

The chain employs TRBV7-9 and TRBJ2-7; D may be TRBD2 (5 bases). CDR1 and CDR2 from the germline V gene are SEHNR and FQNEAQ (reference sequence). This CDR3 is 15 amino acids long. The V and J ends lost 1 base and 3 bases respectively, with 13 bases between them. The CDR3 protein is CASSLVWTQGYEQYF. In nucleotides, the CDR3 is TGTGCCAGCAGCTTAGTCTGGACTCAAGGCTACGAGCAGTACTTC.

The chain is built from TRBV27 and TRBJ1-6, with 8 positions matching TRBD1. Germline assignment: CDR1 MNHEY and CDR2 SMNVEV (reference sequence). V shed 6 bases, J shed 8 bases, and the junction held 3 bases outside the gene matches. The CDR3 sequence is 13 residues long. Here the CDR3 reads CASRTGGDSPLHF. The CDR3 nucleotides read TGTGCCAGCAGAACAGGGGGAGATTCACCCCTCCACTTT.

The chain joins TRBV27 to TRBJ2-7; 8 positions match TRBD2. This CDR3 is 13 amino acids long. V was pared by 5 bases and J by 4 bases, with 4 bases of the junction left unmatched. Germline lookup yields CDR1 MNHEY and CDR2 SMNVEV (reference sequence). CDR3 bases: TGTGCCAGCAGTCCTAGCGGGCTTTACGAGCAGTACTTC. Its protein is CASSPSGLYEQYF.

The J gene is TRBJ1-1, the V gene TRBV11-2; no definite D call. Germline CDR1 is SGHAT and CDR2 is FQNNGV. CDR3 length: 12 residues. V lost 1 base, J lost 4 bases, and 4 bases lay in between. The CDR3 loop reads CASSLVRTEAFF. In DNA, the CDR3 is TGTGCCAGCAGCTTAGTACGCACTGAAGCTTTCTTT. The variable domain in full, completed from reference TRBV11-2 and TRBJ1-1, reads EAGVAQSPRYKIIEKRQSVAFWCNPISGHATLYWYQQILGQGPKLLIQFQNNGVVDDSQLPKDRFSAERLKGVDSTLKIQPAKLEDSAVYLCASSLVRTEAFFGQGTRLTVV.

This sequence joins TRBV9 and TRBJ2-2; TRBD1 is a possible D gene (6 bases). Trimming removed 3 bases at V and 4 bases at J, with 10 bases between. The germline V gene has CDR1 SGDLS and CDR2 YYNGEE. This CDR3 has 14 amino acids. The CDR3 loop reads CASSGPGATGELFF. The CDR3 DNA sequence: TGTGCCAGCAGCGGCCCAGGGGCCACCGGGGAGCTGTTTTTT. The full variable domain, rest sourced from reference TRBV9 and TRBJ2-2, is DSGVTQTPKHLITATGQRVTLRCSPRSGDLSVYWYQQSLDQGLQFLIQYYNGEERAKGNILERFSAQQFPDLHSELNLSSLELGDSALYFCASSGPGATGELFFGEGSRLTVL.

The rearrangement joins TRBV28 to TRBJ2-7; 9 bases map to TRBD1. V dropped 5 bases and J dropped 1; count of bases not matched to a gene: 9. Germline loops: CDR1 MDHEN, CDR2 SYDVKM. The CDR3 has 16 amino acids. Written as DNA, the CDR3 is TGTGCCAGCAGTCCTAGCGGAGGGACAGGGTCCTACGAGCAGTACTTC. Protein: CASSPSGGTGSYEQYF.

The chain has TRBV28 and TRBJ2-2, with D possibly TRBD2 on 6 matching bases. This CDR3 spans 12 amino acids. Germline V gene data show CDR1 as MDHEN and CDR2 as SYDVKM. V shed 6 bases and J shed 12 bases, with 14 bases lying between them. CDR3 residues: CASSSFRGKLFF. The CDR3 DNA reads TGTGCCAGCAGCTCTTTCCGGGGGAAGCTGTTTTTT.

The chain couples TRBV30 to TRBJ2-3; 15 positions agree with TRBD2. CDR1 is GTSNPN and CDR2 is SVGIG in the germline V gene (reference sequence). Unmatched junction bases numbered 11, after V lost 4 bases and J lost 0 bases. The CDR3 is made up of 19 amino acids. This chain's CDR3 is CAWKGGLAGGNTSTDTQYF. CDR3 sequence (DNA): TGTGCCTGGAAAGGAGGACTAGCGGGAGGGAATACTAGCACAGATACGCAGTATTTT.

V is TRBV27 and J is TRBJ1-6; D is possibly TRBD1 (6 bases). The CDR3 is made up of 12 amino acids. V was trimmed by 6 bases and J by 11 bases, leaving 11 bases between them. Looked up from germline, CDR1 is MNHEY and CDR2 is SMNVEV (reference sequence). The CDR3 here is CASRGAWAPLHF. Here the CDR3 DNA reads TGTGCCAGCAGGGGGGCGTGGGCACCCCTCCACTTT.

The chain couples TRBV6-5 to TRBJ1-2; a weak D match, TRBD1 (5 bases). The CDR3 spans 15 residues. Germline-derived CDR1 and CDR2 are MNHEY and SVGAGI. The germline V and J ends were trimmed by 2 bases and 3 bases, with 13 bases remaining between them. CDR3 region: CASSYLPTADYGYTF. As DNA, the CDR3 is TGTGCCAGCAGTTACCTTCCGACAGCGGACTATGGCTACACCTTC.

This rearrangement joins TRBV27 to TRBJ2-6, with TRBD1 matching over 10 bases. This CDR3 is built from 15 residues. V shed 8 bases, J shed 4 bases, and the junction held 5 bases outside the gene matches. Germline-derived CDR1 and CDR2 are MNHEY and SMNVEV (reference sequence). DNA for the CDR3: TGTGCCAGCGGGACAGGGGCGGGGGGGGCCAACGTCCTGACTTTC. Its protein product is CASGTGAGGANVLTF.

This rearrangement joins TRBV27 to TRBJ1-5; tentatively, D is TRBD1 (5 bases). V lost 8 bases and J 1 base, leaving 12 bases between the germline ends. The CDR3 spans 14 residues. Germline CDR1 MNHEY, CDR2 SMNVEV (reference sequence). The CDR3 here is CASGFGGSNQPQHF. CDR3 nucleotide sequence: TGTGCCAGCGGGTTCGGGGGGAGCAATCAGCCCCAGCATTTT.

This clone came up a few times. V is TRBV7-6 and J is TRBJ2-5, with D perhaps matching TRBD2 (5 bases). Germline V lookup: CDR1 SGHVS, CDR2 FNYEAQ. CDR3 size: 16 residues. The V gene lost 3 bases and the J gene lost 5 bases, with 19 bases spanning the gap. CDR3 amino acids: CASSFDSRAPGETQYF. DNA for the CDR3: TGTGCCAGCAGCTTTGACTCGAGGGCGCCGGGTGAGACCCAGTACTTC.

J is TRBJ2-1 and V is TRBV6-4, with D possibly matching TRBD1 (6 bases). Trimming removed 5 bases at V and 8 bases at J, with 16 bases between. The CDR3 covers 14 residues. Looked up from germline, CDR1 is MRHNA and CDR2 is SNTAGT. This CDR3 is CASSQGFGDYEQFF. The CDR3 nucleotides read TGTGCCAGCAGTCAGGGGTTTGGAGATTATGAGCAGTTCTTC.

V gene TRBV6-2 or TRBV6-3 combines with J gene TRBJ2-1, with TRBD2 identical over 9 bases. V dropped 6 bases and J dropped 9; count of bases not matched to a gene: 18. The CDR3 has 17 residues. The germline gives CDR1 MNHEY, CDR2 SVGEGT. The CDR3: CASSSSSWREGYSEQFF. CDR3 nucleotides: TGTGCCAGCAGCTCTTCGAGTTGGCGGGAGGGTTATAGTGAGCAGTTCTTC.

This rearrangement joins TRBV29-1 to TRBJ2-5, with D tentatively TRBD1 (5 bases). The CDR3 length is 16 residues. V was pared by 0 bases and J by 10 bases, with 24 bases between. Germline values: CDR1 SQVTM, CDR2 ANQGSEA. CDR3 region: CSVEDLHNVPGYVQYF. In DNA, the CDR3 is TGCAGCGTTGAAGATCTACATAATGTCCCAGGGTATGTCCAGTACTTC.

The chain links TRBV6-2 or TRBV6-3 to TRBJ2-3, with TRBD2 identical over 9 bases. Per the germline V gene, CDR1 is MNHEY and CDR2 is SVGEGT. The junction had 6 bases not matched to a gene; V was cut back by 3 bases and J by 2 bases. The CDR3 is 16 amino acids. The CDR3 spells CASSYLAGETTDTQYF. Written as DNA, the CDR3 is TGTGCCAGCAGTTATTTAGCGGGAGAGACCACAGATACGCAGTATTTT.

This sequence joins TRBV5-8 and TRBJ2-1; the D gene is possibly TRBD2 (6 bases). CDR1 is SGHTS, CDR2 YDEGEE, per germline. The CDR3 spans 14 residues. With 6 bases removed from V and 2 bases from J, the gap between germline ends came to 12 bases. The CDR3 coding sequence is TGTGCCAGCATCATGGGGGGTACCTACAATGAGCAGTTCTTC. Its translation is CASIMGGTYNEQFF.

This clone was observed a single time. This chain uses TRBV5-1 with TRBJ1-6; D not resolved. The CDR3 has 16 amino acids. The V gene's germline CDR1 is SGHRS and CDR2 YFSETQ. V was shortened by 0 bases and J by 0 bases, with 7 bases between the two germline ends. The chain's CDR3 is CASSLAASSYNSPLHF. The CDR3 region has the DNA TGCGCCAGCAGCTTGGCCGCGAGCTCCTATAATTCACCCCTCCACTTT.

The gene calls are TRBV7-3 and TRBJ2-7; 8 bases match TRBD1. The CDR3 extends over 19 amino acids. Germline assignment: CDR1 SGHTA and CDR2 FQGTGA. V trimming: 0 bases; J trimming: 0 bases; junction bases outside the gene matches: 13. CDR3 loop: CASSLTGPRTGQISYEQYF. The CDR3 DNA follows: TGTGCCAGCAGCTTAACAGGGCCCCGGACAGGGCAGATCTCCTACGAGCAGTACTTC.

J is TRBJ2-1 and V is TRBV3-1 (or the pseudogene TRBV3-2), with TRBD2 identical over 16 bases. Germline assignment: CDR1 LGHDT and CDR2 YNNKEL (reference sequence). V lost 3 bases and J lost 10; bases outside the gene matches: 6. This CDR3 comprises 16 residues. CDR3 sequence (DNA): TGTGCCAGCAGCCAGGGACTAGCGGGAGGGCCGCGGGAGCAGTTCTTC. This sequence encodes CASSQGLAGGPREQFF.

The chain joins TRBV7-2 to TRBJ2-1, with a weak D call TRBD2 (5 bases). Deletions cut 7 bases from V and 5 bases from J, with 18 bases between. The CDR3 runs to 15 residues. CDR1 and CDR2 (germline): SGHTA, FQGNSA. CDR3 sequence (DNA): TGTGCCAGCAAGATCGTACGAGGGCCCCACAATGAGCAGTTCTTC. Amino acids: CASKIVRGPHNEQFF.

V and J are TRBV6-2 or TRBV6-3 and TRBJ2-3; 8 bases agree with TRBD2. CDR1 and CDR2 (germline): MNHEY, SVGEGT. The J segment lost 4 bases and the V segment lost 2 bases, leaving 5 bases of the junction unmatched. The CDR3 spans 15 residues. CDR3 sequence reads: CASSYDGTSADTQYF. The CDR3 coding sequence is TGTGCCAGCAGTTACGACGGGACTAGTGCAGATACGCAGTATTTT.

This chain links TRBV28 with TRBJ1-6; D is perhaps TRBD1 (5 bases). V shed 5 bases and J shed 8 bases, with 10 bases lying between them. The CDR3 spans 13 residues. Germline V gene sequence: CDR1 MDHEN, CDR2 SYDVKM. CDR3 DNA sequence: TGTGCCAGCAGTGGGGGGTTATATTCACCCCTCCACTTT. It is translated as CASSGGLYSPLHF. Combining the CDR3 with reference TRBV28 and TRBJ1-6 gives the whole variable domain DVKVTQSSRYLVKRTGEKVFLECVQDMDHENMFWYRQDPGLGLRLIYFSYDVKMKEKGDIPEGYSVSREKKERFSLILESASTNQTSMYLCASSGGLYSPLHFGNGTRLTVT.

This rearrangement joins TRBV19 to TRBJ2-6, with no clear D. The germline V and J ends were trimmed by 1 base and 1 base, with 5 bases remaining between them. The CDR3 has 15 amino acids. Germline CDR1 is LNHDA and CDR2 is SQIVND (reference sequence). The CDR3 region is CASSIGESGANVLTF. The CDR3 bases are TGTGCCAGTAGTATAGGCGAGTCTGGGGCCAACGTCCTGACTTTC.

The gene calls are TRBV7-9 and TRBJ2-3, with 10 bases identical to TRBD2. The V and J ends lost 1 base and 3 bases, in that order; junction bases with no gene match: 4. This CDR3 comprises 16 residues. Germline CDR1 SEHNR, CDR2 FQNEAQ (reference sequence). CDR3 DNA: TGTGCCAGCAGCTTAGGGACTAGCGGAAAGACAGATACGCAGTATTTT. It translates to CASSLGTSGKTDTQYF.

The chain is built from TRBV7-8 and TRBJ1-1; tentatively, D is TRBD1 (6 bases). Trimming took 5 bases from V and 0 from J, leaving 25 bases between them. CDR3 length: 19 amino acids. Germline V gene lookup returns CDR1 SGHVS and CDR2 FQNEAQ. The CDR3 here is CASSPPGVDPWGLNTEAFF. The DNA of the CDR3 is TGTGCCAGCAGCCCGCCCGGTGTGGACCCCTGGGGGCTGAACACTGAAGCTTTCTTT.

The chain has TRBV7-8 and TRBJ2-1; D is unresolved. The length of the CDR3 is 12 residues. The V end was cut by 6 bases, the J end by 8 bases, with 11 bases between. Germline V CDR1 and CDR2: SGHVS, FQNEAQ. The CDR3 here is CASRYTGYEQFF. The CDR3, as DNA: TGTGCCAGCAGATACACCGGCTATGAGCAGTTCTTC.

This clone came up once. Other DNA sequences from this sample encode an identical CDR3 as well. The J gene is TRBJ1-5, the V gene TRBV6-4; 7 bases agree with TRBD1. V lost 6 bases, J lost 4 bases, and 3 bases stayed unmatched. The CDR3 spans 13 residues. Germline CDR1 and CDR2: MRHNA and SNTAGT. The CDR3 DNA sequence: TGTGCCAGCAGCGCGACAGGGAATCAGCCCCAGCATTTT. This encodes CASSATGNQPQHF.

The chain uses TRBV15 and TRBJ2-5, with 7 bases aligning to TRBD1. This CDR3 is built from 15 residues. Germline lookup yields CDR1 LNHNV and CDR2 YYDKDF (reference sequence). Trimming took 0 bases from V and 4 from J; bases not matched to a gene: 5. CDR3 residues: CATSRDVTGAETQYF. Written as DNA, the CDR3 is TGTGCCACCAGCAGAGATGTAACAGGGGCAGAGACCCAGTACTTC.